This record concerns one TCR beta chain sequence. Its antigen is still unknown. Base qualities are not provided; no much larger clone lies one nucleotide away. The time point tag for this specimen amounts to: recipient sample about 28 days before transplant, after cytoreduction. Recipient blood was collected about 28 days before transplant and at days 30, 100 and 180 after transplant. Nuclei Lysis Solution was used to extract genomic DNA from fresh or cryopreserved unfractionated peripheral blood mononuclear cells. With the immunoSEQ assay, which is a bias-controlled multiplex PCR relying on V- and J-specific primers, TCR beta CDR3 regions were amplified from genomic DNA. In a second PCR step, the CDR3 amplicons were tagged with a proprietary barcode plus Illumina adapter sequences. An Illumina MiSeq instrument was used for sequencing of the CDR3 libraries. Per the source publication's procedure: immunoSEQ Analyzer 3.0 was used for export and quality control, with R Bioconductor and Immunarch used for downstream analyses. Only productive rearrangements within the normalized downsampled data set were used in the calculation of repertoire metrics. Pathologically expanded clonotypes were defined as those larger than 5 templates in the normalized cohort. The Inverse Simpson Index was used to measure repertoire diversity. CMV-specificity analyses were carried out on the non-normalized data set to capture all clonotypes. The source is immuneACCESS, and TCRdb retained only in-frame sequences with V and J called. Part of the clones is not carried over; for the studies checked, unresolved V genes explain less than half of this, and the remainder is unexplained. That table supplies the V and J calls and clone size; D and trimming were determined from the DNA. Present in this sample are about 9,000 clones, roughly nine tenths of which were seen just once. The ten largest clonotypes hold 25% to 30% of the sample.

This record comes from a study of T cell clonotyping in hematopoietic cell transplantation (dated by TCRdb to the early 2020s). Concerning the study at large: Recipient samples taken before transplant were collected after cytoreduction. A total of under 150 blood samples were collected in the study from some 37 consecutive transplant recipients and their related donors. Patient recruitment ran from late 2015 to early 2017, and follow-up continued until September 2020 or death.

The study at large found these results: Broader posttransplant TCR repertoire diversity was predicted by donor and pretransplant recipient Inverse Simpson Index values. After transplant, TCR diversity in recipients dropped, and pathologically expanded clonotypes climbed progressively between day 30 and day 180. The sample size was limited and the cells went unsorted, which meant the CD4 and CD8 repertoire contributions could not be told apart. Recipient repertoires showed only a small fraction of overlap with donor repertoires, and over 95% appeared de novo at the given depth.

The CDR3 numbers 16 residues from cysteine through phenylalanine. Only the CDR3 region is kept as DNA, spanning 48 bases read in frame from base 1. Reading the germline V gene gives CDR1 SGHRS and CDR2 YFSETQ. V sheds 0 bases and J sheds 6 bases, leaving 16 bases between their ends. The sample in question was peripheral blood mononuclear cells, obtained before stem cell transplant. The receptor chain draws on TRBV5-1 and TRBJ2-1, and perhaps TRBD2 as D gene, on 6 matching bases. The clonotype comes from a woman aged 60-75 years with acute myeloid leukemia. Some clones in this sample may be carry-over from other donors' samples. The CDR3 protein sequence reads: CASSLGLAGPTNEQFF. The sequenced DNA is TGCGCCAGCAGCTTGGGATTGGCGGGACCTACCAATGAGCAGTTCTTC. The variable domain in full, with residues beyond the CDR3 obtained from the reference TRBV5-1 and TRBJ2-1 genes, is KAGVTQTPRYLIKTRGQQVTLSCSPISGHRSVSWYQQTPGQGLQFLFEYFSETQRNKGNFPGRFSGRQFSNSRSEMNVSTLELGDSALYLCASSLGLAGPTNEQFFGPGTRLTVL.